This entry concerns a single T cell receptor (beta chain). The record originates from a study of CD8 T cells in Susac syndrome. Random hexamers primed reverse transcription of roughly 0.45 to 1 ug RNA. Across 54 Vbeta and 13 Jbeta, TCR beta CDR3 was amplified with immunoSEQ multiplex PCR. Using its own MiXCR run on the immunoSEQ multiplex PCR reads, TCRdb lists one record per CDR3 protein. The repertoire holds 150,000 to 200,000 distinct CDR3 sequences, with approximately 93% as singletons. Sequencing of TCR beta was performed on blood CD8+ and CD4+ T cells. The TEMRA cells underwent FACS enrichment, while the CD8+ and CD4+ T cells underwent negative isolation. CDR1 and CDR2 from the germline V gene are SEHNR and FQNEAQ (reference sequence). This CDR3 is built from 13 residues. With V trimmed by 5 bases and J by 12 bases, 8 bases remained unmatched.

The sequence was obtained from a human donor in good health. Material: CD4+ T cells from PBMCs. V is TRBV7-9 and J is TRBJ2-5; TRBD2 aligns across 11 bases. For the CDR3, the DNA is TGTGCCAGCAGCCCTACCGGGACTAGCGGCAAGTACTTC. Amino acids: CASSPTGTSGKYF.